A selection of T cell receptor beta chains follows, all from one sample in a study of PD-1 blockade in classical Hodgkin lymphoma. TCRdb keeps only in-frame clones here, not all; method: immunoSEQ multiplex PCR. The table includes 15,000 or so clones, more than 70% detected once. Source: peripheral blood mononuclear cells (PBMCs), taken at baseline. The origin of the receptors is a human donor with classical Hodgkin lymphoma. CDR3s include the opening cysteine and the closing phenylalanine or tryptophan. Fields, in order: V gene, J gene, D gene, clone size, CDR3 DNA, CDR3 protein. A D gene is named only where the DNA matches it firmly. Clone size is given for some rows only: seen once, a few or many times, or a class if the clone is expanded.

TRBV7-9,TRBJ1-6,.,.,TGTGCCAGCAGCTTGGAAAGGCGGCCACCCCTCCACTTT,CASSLERRPPLHF
TRBV27,TRBJ2-3,.,.,TGTGCCAGCAGGATCATCCAGACAGATACGCAGTATTTT,CASRIIQTDTQYF
TRBV28,TRBJ1-1,.,.,TGTGCCAGCAGTCCCCTTCCACTGAACACTGAAGCTTTCTTT,CASSPLPLNTEAFF
TRBV7-7,TRBJ1-3,.,few,TGTGCCAGCAGTCCAGACTTCTCTGGAAACACCATATATTTT,CASSPDFSGNTIYF
TRBV5-4,TRBJ1-1,.,.,TGTGCCAGCAGCTTCCCCAACGGGGCAGACACTGAAGCTTTCTTT,CASSFPNGADTEAFF
TRBV9,TRBJ2-7,.,once,TGTGCCAGCAGCGTAGCGACCTCATACGAGCAGTACTTC,CASSVATSYEQYF
TRBV9,TRBJ2-1,.,.,TGTGCCAGCAGCGTATGGGGACTCCCCGATGAGCAGTTCTTC,CASSVWGLPDEQFF
TRBV19,TRBJ1-1,.,.,TGTGCCAGTAGTGTCAGAGGGCAGGATTCGAACACTGAAGCTTTCTTT,CASSVRGQDSNTEAFF
TRBV6-1,TRBJ1-2,.,.,TGTGCCAGCAGTGAAACCAGGATCTATGGCTACACCTTC,CASSETRIYGYTF
TRBV25-1,TRBJ1-2,.,.,TGTGCCAGCAGTGGATTTTTCTATGGCTACACCTTC,CASSGFFYGYTF
TRBV2,TRBJ1-6,.,.,TGTGCCAGCAGTGAGACGAGGCACCTCCACTTT,CASSETRHLHF
TRBV27,TRBJ2-1,.,.,TGTGCCAGCACCACCGACGGAAATCCAAACAATGAGCAGTTCTTC,CASTTDGNPNNEQFF
TRBV30,TRBJ2-7,.,.,TGTGCCTGGAGTAGAATATTGGGGGGAATGCCCTACGAGCAGTACTTC,CAWSRILGGMPYEQYF
TRBV14,TRBJ2-7,.,.,TGTGCCAGCAGCCCCGGGACTTGGGGCGAGCAGTACTTC,CASSPGTWGEQYF
TRBV29-1,TRBJ1-2,TRBD1,.,TGCAGCGTCCCTGACAGGGGAGTATACACCTTC,CSVPDRGVYTF
TRBV4-1,TRBJ1-1,.,.,TGCGCCAGCAGCCATGTTCTAGGGAGCACTGAAGCTTTCTTT,CASSHVLGSTEAFF
TRBV6-6,TRBJ2-3,TRBD2,.,TGTGCCAGCAGTTCCCTAGCGGGGGGACTAGATACGCAGTATTTT,CASSSLAGGLDTQYF
TRBV9,TRBJ2-3,.,.,TGTGCCAGCAGCCCCCAGGGGACCCGTACAGATACGCAGTATTTT,CASSPQGTRTDTQYF
TRBV2,TRBJ1-6,TRBD1,.,TGTGCCAGCGTCCAACCCGGGACAGCTAATTCACCCCTCCACTTT,CASVQPGTANSPLHF
TRBV7-8,TRBJ1-1,.,.,TGTGCCAGCAGCTTAGAATTGAGCGGGACTGAAGCTTTCTTT,CASSLELSGTEAFF
TRBV11-3,TRBJ2-7,TRBD2,.,TGTGCCAGCAGCCCCTTCGGACTAGACCACGAGCAGTACTTC,CASSPFGLDHEQYF
TRBV14,TRBJ2-3,.,.,TGTGCCAGCAGCGCCCTCCTCGGGGACTCCCTAGGCGCAGATACGCAGTATTTT,CASSALLGDSLGADTQYF
TRBV4-3,TRBJ1-1,.,.,TGCGCCAGCAGCCAAGACTTGGGGCCCTGGGGAGCTTTCTTT,CASSQDLGPWGAFF
TRBV5-1,TRBJ1-4,.,.,TGCGCCAGCAGCTTGGGGACCGCGATTAAGGTTGAAAAACTGTTTTTT,CASSLGTAIKVEKLFF
TRBV9,TRBJ2-3,TRBD2,.,TGTGCCAGCAGCGTAGCCCCCCACAGCGGGGGGGGTACAGATACGCAGTATTTT,CASSVAPHSGGGTDTQYF
TRBV6-5,TRBJ2-7,.,.,TGTGCCAGCAGTTACTCATTCCCTTTCTACGAGCAGTACTTC,CASSYSFPFYEQYF
TRBV5-6,TRBJ2-1,.,.,TGTGCCAGCAGCTTGACCTACAGGGCTGAGCAGTTCTTC,CASSLTYRAEQFF
TRBV2,TRBJ2-2,TRBD1,.,TGTGCCAGCAGTGTAGTGGGCAGGGGGATGAACACCGGGGAGCTGTTTTTT,CASSVVGRGMNTGELFF